This is a list of T cell receptor beta chains from one sample in a study of T cell repertoires in ileal Crohn's disease. The method was immunoSEQ multiplex PCR; TCRdb's version includes in-frame clones alone and lacks a portion of them. The sample records approximately 6,800 clones, around 69% being singletons. The material sequenced was ileal tissue. The receptors stem from an adult with Crohn's disease. The conserved cysteine and the conserved F or W are not part of the CDR3 here.

>TRBV6-5|13|TRBJ2-6
ASSSGFSGANVPT
>TRBV29-1|9|TRBJ1-5
SVGEGQPQH
>TRBV7-3|14|TRBJ2-5
ASSLTPGSLQETQY
>TRBV7-2|11|TRBJ2-3
ASSLQRLDTQY
>TRBV6-4|13|TRBJ2-1
ASSDESSGANEQF
>TRBV6-1|10|TRBJ1-4
ASSDRDEKLF
>TRBV7-2|13|TRBJ1-1
ASSRRQGGNTEAF
>TRBV7-3|13|TRBJ2-7
ASASGPGRGYEQY
>TRBV9|14|TRBJ2-3
ASSVALRLRNNTQY
>TRBV6-5|11|TRBJ2-7
ASRLDRGFEQY
>TRBV28|12|TRBJ1-5
ASTRDKITGPQH
>TRBV11-2|12|TRBJ1-5
ASSLAGGNQPQH
>TRBV6-6|11|TRBJ2-3
ASGRQGVDTQY
>TRBV2|13|TRBJ2-3
ASAGLGQPSDTQY
>TRBV18|15|TRBJ2-1
ASSEVRQVSSYNEQF